These 20 T cell receptor beta chains originate from one sample sequenced in a study of shared clonotypes between healthy human individuals. This table comes from immunoSEQ multiplex PCR, and its TCRdb copy is limited to in-frame clones, with some not included. The data show 550,000 to 850,000 clones, over 55% seen once. Sequenced material: memory CD4+ T cells sorted from blood. Stated subset: CD45RA-negative fraction. These receptors came from a woman under 40 in good health.

This clone was seen a single time. The rearrangement links TRBV5-1 to TRBJ2-5, with D possibly matching TRBD1 (5 bases). The V gene's germline CDR1 is SGHRS and CDR2 YFSETQ. CDR3 length equals 14 residues. The V end lost 7 bases, the J end lost 1 base, and 14 bases lay between the germline ends. CDR3 in DNA: TGCGCCAGCGCCGCGACAGTGACCCAAGAGACCCAGTACTTC. It specifies CASAATVTQETQYF.

The chain carries TRBV7-2 and TRBJ1-2; 8 positions match TRBD1. J lost 8 bases, V lost 0 bases, and 5 bases had no gene match. The length of the CDR3 is 14 residues. From germline, CDR1 is SGHTA and CDR2 FQGNSA. CDR3 loop: CASSLADRAGGYTF. The CDR3 DNA reads TGTGCCAGCAGCTTAGCGGACAGGGCGGGAGGCTACACCTTC.

J is TRBJ2-1 and V is TRBV6-5, with 10 bases matching TRBD2. Germline V CDR1 and CDR2: MNHEY, SVGAGI. J gave up 5 bases and V 5 bases, and 3 bases lay outside the gene matches. This CDR3 comprises 14 residues. The CDR3 reads CASSPGLANNEQFF. The CDR3 bases are TGTGCCAGCAGTCCGGGACTAGCGAACAATGAGCAGTTCTTC.

The chain combines TRBV28 with TRBJ2-7; D may be TRBD2 (5 bases). With 6 bases removed from V and 5 bases from J, the gap between germline ends came to 14 bases. The CDR3 consists of 13 residues. CDR1 and CDR2 from the germline V gene are MDHEN and SYDVKM. Written as DNA, the CDR3 is TGTGCCAGCAGCACCGCTAGGAGGAACGAGCAGTACTTC. This sequence encodes CASSTARRNEQYF.

The rearrangement links TRBV2 to TRBJ2-2; D unresolved. V was shortened by 7 bases and J by 0 bases, with 12 bases between the two germline ends. Germline CDR1 and CDR2: SNHLY and FYNNEI. This CDR3 region has 15 residues. The CDR3 here is CASTDLTSNTGELFF. CDR3 nucleotide sequence: TGTGCCAGCACTGACCTTACGTCGAACACCGGGGAGCTGTTTTTT.

This CDR3 reads CASSTLAGVAYEQYF. CDR3 coding DNA: TGTGCCAGCAGCACCTTAGCGGGAGTAGCCTACGAGCAGTACTTC. The chain joins TRBV7-2 to TRBJ2-7, with 9 positions matching TRBD2. The CDR3 runs to 15 residues. Germline V gives CDR1 SGHTA, CDR2 FQGNSA. V shed 5 bases, J shed 2 bases, and the junction held 7 bases outside the gene matches.

The genes are TRBV29-1 and TRBJ1-2, with TRBD1 identical over 10 bases. Per germline, CDR1 SQVTM and CDR2 ANQGSEA. J was trimmed by 4 bases and V by 6 bases; bases with no gene match: 8. This CDR3 has 14 amino acids. For the CDR3, the DNA is TGCAGCGTGCGAGAGGGACAGGGGCCCTATGGCTACACCTTC. This codes for CSVREGQGPYGYTF.

This clone was detected once. The chain carries TRBV30 and TRBJ2-7, with D possibly being TRBD1 or TRBD2 (5 bases each). CDR1 GTSNPN and CDR2 SVGIG come from the germline V gene (reference sequence). CDR3 length equals 14 residues. V lost 4 bases and J lost 0, with 13 bases in between. CDR3 nucleotide sequence: TGTGCCTGGAATCGCCCAGGGAGCTCCTACGAGCAGTACTTC. As protein: CAWNRPGSSYEQYF.

The sample holds one count of this clone. The chain links TRBV28 to TRBJ2-7; no clear D gene. The germline gives CDR1 MDHEN, CDR2 SYDVKM. Trimming took off 7 bases at V and 0 bases at J, with 13 bases between the two ends. The CDR3 runs 14 residues. The CDR3 nucleotides read TGTGCCAGCATCGCGCCGGGTAGCTCCTACGAGCAGTACTTC. Translating it yields CASIAPGSSYEQYF.

V is TRBV10-2 and J is TRBJ2-7; 7 nucleotides line up with TRBD2. The germline V gene encodes CDR1 WSHSY and CDR2 SAAADI. The CDR3 runs 14 residues. V shed 5 bases and J 2 bases; nucleotides not matched to a gene: 6. This chain's CDR3 is CASSLAEGPYEQYF. CDR3 nucleotide sequence: TGCGCCAGCAGTCTAGCGGAGGGACCCTACGAGCAGTACTTC.

A single count supports this clone. CDR3 protein: CASSDGGLATDTQYF. Here the CDR3 DNA reads TGCGCCAGCAGTGACGGGGGACTAGCTACAGATACGCAGTATTTT. The J gene is TRBJ2-3, the V gene TRBV10-1; TRBD2 agrees at 9 bases. Germline assignment: CDR1 WNHNN and CDR2 SYGVQD (reference sequence). V lost 3 bases and J lost 3; bases outside the gene matches: 4. CDR3 length: 15 amino acids.

This sequence joins TRBV28 and TRBJ2-1; possible D gene TRBD2, 6 bases. The CDR3 is 15 residues long. V lost 5 bases to trimming and J lost 9 bases, with 20 bases between them. In germline, CDR1 is MDHEN, CDR2 SYDVKM. As DNA, the CDR3 is TGTGCCAGCAGTATCCCCGGAGGGGTGGGTAGTGAGCAGTTCTTC. This gives the protein CASSIPGGVGSEQFF.

This clone has just one count. A much larger clonotype is one base distant, so this may be a read error. The V gene is TRBV6-5, the J gene TRBJ2-3; D is unresolved. Trimming took 6 bases from V and 4 from J, leaving 5 bases between them. CDR1 and CDR2 (germline): MNHEY, SVGAGI. The length of the CDR3 is 11 residues. The CDR3 region has the DNA TGTGCCAGCAGCGACGCAGATACGCAGTATTTT. Amino acid sequence: CASSDADTQYF.

The rearrangement uses TRBV5-4 and TRBJ2-5; either TRBD1 or TRBD2 may supply D (5 bases each). The CDR3 sequence is 13 residues long. V shed 4 bases and J shed 5 bases, with 12 bases lying between them. Germline values: CDR1 SGHNT, CDR2 YYREEE (reference sequence). CDR3 loop: CASSPGWGETQYF. CDR3 DNA: TGTGCCAGCAGCCCTGGGTGGGGGGAGACCCAGTACTTC.

The J gene is TRBJ1-2, the V gene TRBV5-1; perhaps TRBD1 as D (6 bases). The length of the CDR3 is 15 residues. The ends were cut back, 5 bases at V and 7 bases at J, with 21 bases in the middle. The germline V gene has CDR1 SGHRS and CDR2 YFSETQ. CDR3 coding DNA: TGCGCCAGCAGAATCGGACAGCCTGAGGCGCGTGGCTACACCTTC. Translation gives CASRIGQPEARGYTF.

This clone was counted a single time. The chain joins TRBV7-9 to TRBJ2-5; TRBD2 agrees at 9 bases. J gave up 5 bases and V 2 bases, and 12 bases lay outside the gene matches. Germline CDR1 and CDR2: SEHNR and FQNEAQ (reference sequence). The CDR3 runs to 17 residues. CDR3 coding DNA: TGTGCCAGCAGCTTATATGGGGCGGGAGGGCCGAGGGAGACCCAGTACTTC. Amino acids: CASSLYGAGGPRETQYF.

This clone came up a few times. The chain has TRBV2 and TRBJ2-7, with 7 bases matching TRBD1. The V gene's germline CDR1 is SNHLY and CDR2 FYNNEI. The CDR3 has 15 amino acids. The ends lost 6 bases at V and 6 bases at J; junction bases unmatched: 14. CDR3 region: CASSLQGTYGREQYF. The CDR3 nucleotides read TGTGCCAGCAGCTTACAGGGGACCTATGGTCGCGAGCAGTACTTC.

J is TRBJ1-2 and V is TRBV25-1, with unresolved D. The germline V gene has CDR1 MGHDK and CDR2 SYGVNS. The CDR3 runs to 12 residues. Trimming pared 6 bases from V and 4 bases from J, leaving 9 bases between. The CDR3 loop is CASREGTYGYTF. In nucleotides, the CDR3 is TGTGCCAGCAGGGAGGGTACCTATGGCTACACCTTC.

V is TRBV7-9 and J is TRBJ1-1; 7 bases fit TRBD1. The CDR3 loop spans 13 amino acids. Germline V gene lookup returns CDR1 SEHNR and CDR2 FQNEAQ (reference sequence). V was clipped by 5 bases and J by 7 bases; unmatched bases: 7. In nucleotides, the CDR3 is TGTGCCAGCAGCCAAGGGACAGTAGGTGAAGCTTTCTTT. Its protein is CASSQGTVGEAFF.

Concerning this clone itself: Other DNA sequences in this sample translate to the same CDR3. The chain is built from TRBV6-4 and TRBJ2-2; tentatively, D is TRBD1 (5 bases). This CDR3 contains 14 residues. CDR1 is MRHNA, CDR2 SNTAGT, per germline. V gave up 0 bases and J gave up 6 bases, with 8 bases separating them. The CDR3 region has the DNA TGTGCCAGCAGTGACTCCAGGGTAGCCGGGGAGCTGTTTTTT. It specifies CASSDSRVAGELFF.